The sample holds many counts of the clone carrying this T cell receptor beta chain. Its antigen is unidentified. Separate cDNA molecules each had unique molecular identifiers attached to them. Using its own MiXCR run on the 5' RACE reads, TCRdb lists one record per CDR3 protein. Of 25,000 to 35,000 distinct CDR3 sequences in the sample, less than 6% were seen once. These data are taken from a study of early T cells in non-severe SARS-CoV-2 infection. Study-level information: Chains were not paired, and sequencing was done on bulk RNA from unsorted whole blood. Study results and caveats: The matching step, a VDJdb search, favored anti-spike CD8 responses and missed private and CD4 specificities.

The input for sequencing was whole blood, taken at baseline. This TCR derives from an adult who was a healthcare worker with PCR-confirmed SARS-CoV-2 infection or an uninfected control (not recorded which).

The CDR3 protein is CASSLKSFGAAQHF. The DNA of the CDR3 is TGTGCCAGCAGTTTGAAGAGTTTTGGCGCAGCCCAGCATTTT. The gene calls are TRBV12-3 or TRBV12-4 and TRBJ1-5, with D unresolved. Trimming stripped 3 bases from V and 11 bases from J, with 17 bases between. CDR3 size: 14 residues.